The TCR beta chain under discussion was sequenced for a study of blood T cell repertoires in COVID-19. Original methodology: Reference gene primer amplification in the assay estimated nucleated cell counts. The table came from immunoSEQ multiplex PCR; TCRdb's copy has only in-frame clones and leaves some out. The V and J calls and clone size come from that table; D and trimming were worked out from the DNA. The data show 250,000 or so clones, about nine tenths seen once. Recruitment covered about two dozen US areas and drew participants whose ages spanned about 18 to 95 years. This clone was picked up one time. The sequence was collected from a man in his forties who had recovered from COVID-19. Sequenced material: PBMCs or T cells enriched from blood (not recorded which).

CDR3 amino acids: CASSQARQANTEAFF. CDR3 sequence (DNA): TGTGCCAGCAGCCAGGCTAGACAGGCGAACACTGAAGCTTTCTTT. V usage is TRBV4-2 and J usage is TRBJ1-1, with a possible D match to TRBD1 (6 bases). The CDR3 has 15 amino acids. CDR1 LGHNA and CDR2 YNFKEQ come from the germline V gene. Between the trimmed V and J ends, which lost 3 bases and 1 base, there was a span of 12 bases.